One and the same sample provided the 3 T cell receptor beta chains below, sequenced in a study of cytomegalovirus exposure and HLA in healthy donors (dated by TCRdb to the late 2010s). The method behind the library was the immunoSEQ multiplex PCR assay. A mixture of 60 forward primers for TCR Vbeta segments and 13 reverse primers for TCR Jbeta segments was used in the multiplex PCR. This is the immuneACCESS table as TCRdb keeps it, with only in-frame sequences that have V and J called. A part of the clones is gone; compared with another copy, unresolved V genes explain less than half, and the rest is unexplained. A total of 160,000 or so clones appear in this sample, less than 85% of them only once. The top ten clones comprise 3.5% to 5.5% of the sample. The sample was PBMCs. Source of these receptors: a man aged 35-49 years in good health and CMV-seronegative.

V usage is TRBV30 and J usage is TRBJ2-3; 12 bases agree with TRBD2. The ends lost 3 bases at V and 7 bases at J; junction bases unmatched: 11. Germline loops: CDR1 GTSNPN, CDR2 SVGIG (reference sequence). The CDR3 totals 16 residues. DNA of the CDR3: TGTGCCTGGAGAACCCCTCAGACTAGCGGGGGTTATACGCAGTATTTT. This translates into CAWRTPQTSGGYTQYF.

V gene TRBV11-3 combines with J gene TRBJ2-1, with 9 positions matching TRBD2. This CDR3 region has 14 residues. After removal of 7 bases from V and 5 bases from J, the junction contained 6 bases not matched to a gene. Germline loops: CDR1 SGHNT, CDR2 YENEEA. The DNA of the CDR3 is TGTGCCAGCAAAGTGGCGGGGGGGGACAATGAGCAGTTCTTC. This gives the protein CASKVAGGDNEQFF.

The chain recombines TRBV6-5 with TRBJ2-7; D is perhaps TRBD1 (5 bases). Germline CDR1 reads MNHEY; CDR2 reads SVGAGI. This CDR3 has 15 amino acids. The V end was cut by 2 bases, the J end by 3 bases, with 14 bases between. CDR3 nucleotides: TGTGCCAGCAGTTACGAGGCAGGGCCTTTCTACGAGCAGTACTTC. Translation gives CASSYEAGPFYEQYF.